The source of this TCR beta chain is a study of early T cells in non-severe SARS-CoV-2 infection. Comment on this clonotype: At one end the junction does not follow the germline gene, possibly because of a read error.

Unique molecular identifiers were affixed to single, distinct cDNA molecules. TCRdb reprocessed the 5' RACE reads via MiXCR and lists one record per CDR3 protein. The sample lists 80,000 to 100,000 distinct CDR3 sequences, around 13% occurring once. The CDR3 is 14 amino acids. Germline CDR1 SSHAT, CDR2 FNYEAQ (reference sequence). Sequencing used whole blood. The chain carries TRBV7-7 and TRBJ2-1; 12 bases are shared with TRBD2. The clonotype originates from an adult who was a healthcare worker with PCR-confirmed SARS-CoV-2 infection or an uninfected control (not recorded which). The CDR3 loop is CASSLTSGRNEQFF. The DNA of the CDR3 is TGTGCTAGCAGCTTAACTAGCGGGAGGAATGAGCAGTTCTTC.